This entry describes one TCR beta chain. Its antigen is currently unknown. The data were taken from a study of T-cell reconstitution after alpha-beta-depleted transplantation in children. Study observations and caveats: T cells produced anew were the main source of T-cell counts and diversity one year after transplant. Several hundred expanded graft clones reportedly supplied alpha-beta T cells about two months after transplant. TCRbeta diversity was high at day 60 in some patients (a result of surviving recipient T cells and thymic progenitors).

Preparation of the TCRbeta library used unique molecular identifiers. TCRdb itself ran the PCR reads through MiXCR, one entry per CDR3 protein. The sample carries 500,000 to 750,000 distinct CDR3 sequences, approximately 30% recorded once. Trimming took off 5 bases at V and 4 bases at J, with 9 bases between the two ends. This CDR3 has 13 amino acids. This specimen consisted of PBMCs, obtained before TCRalphabeta/CD19-depleted stem cell transplant. The clonotype originates from a boy in the first two years of life with Wiskott-Aldrich syndrome, due to receive a stem cell transplant. This chain links TRBV12-3 or TRBV12-4 with TRBJ1-5; D gene unclear. CDR3 DNA sequence: TGTGCCAGCAGTATTCAGTCGAATCAGCCCCAGCATTTT. This encodes CASSIQSNQPQHF.